This TCR beta chain emerged from a study of shared clonotypes between healthy human individuals. A word on this clone: Its antigen is as yet unknown.

Deletions cut 6 bases from V and 0 bases from J, with 15 bases between. Germline CDR1 and CDR2: KGHSH and LQKENI. This CDR3 region has 15 residues. Study conclusions and caveats: Tissues were not sampled, only blood, and their repertoires likely differ. Having only a few donors restricted how much genetic and exposure-history diversity was captured. Estimated richness values were generally larger in naive subsets than in memory subsets.

Per sorted-subset replicate PCR, input was 150 to 250 ng DNA, representing tens of thousands of T cell genomes. Here immunoSEQ multiplex PCR was the method, and the copy in TCRdb shows in-frame clones only, minus some. This sample carries roughly 2.5 million clones, approximately 92% of them seen once, and the ten largest clones take roughly 0.14%. The receptor comes from a young man in good health. The sample was naive CD4+ T cells sorted from blood. Subset reported: CD45RA+ positively selected. This chain joins TRBV18 and TRBJ2-7; D is possibly TRBD2 (6 bases). The CDR3 nucleotides are TGTGCCAGCTCCCAGTCGGCGGGGACCTCCTACGAGCAGTACTTC. It is translated as CASSQSAGTSYEQYF.